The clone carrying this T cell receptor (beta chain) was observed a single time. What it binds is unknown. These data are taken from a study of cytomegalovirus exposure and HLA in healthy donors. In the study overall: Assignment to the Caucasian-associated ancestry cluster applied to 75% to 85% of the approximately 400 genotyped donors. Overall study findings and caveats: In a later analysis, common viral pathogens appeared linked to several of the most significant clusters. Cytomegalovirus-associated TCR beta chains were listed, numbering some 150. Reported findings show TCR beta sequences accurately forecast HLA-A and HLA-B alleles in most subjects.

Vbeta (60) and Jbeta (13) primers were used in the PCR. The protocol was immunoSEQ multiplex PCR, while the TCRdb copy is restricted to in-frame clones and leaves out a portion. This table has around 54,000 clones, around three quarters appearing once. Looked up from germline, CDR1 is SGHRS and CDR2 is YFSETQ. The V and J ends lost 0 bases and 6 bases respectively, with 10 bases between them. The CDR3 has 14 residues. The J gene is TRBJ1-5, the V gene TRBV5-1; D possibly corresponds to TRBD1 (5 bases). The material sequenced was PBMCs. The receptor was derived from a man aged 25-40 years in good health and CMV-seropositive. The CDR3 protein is CASSLDLGGQPQHF. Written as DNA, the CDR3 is TGCGCCAGCAGCTTGGACCTCGGGGGTCAGCCCCAGCATTTT.